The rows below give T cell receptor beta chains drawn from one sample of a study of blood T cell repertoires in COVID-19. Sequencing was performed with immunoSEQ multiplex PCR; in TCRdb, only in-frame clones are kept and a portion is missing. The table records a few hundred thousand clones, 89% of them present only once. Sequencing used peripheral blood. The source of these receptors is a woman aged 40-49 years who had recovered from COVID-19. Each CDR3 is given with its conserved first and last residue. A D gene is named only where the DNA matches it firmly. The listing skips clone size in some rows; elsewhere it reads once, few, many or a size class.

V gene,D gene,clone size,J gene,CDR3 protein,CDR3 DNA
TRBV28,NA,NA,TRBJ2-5,CASSIKEVLQETQYF,TGTGCCAGCTCTATTAAGGAGGTACTACAAGAGACCCAGTACTTC
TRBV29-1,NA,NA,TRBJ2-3,CSVGDSLKGDTQYF,TGCAGCGTGGGGGACTCACTGAAGGGGGATACGCAGTATTTT
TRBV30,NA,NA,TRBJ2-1,CAWSPGVGYNEQFF,TGTGCCTGGAGTCCCGGGGTCGGGTACAATGAGCAGTTCTTC
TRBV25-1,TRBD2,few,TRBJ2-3,CASSVGTSGGPGDTQYF,TGTGCCAGCAGTGTAGGCACTAGCGGGGGGCCGGGGGATACGCAGTATTTT
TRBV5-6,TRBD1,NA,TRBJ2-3,CASSPIRQGSLGTQYF,TGTGCCAGCAGCCCGATAAGACAGGGCTCATTGGGTACGCAGTATTTT
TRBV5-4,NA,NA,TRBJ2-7,CASSSRVEQYF,TGTGCCAGCAGTTCTCGGGTCGAGCAGTACTTC
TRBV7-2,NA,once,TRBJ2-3,CASSLANPKLDTQYF,TGTGCCAGCAGCTTAGCTAATCCCAAGCTAGATACGCAGTATTTT
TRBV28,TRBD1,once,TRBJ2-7,CASSPDRGGILSSYEQYF,TGTGCCAGCAGCCCTGACAGGGGGGGGATTTTGAGCTCCTACGAGCAGTACTTC
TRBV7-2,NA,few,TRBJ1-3,CASSLSVTGFSGNTIYF,TGTGCCAGCAGCTTATCCGTAACAGGGTTCTCTGGAAACACCATATATTTT
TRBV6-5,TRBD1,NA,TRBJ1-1,CASSQTGLGTEAFF,TGTGCCAGCAGCCAGACAGGGCTGGGCACTGAAGCTTTCTTT
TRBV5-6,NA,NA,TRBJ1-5,CASSLDGAGNQPQHF,TGTGCCAGCAGCTTGGATGGGGCCGGCAATCAGCCCCAGCATTTT
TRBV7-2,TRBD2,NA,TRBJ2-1,CASRPQRSGNHEQFF,TGTGCCAGCAGACCTCAGAGGAGCGGGAACCATGAGCAGTTCTTC
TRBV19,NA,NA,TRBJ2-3,CASSMQGADTQYF,TGTGCCAGTAGTATGCAGGGCGCAGATACGCAGTATTTT
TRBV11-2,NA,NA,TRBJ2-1,CASSYRQGYNEQFF,TGTGCCAGCAGCTACCGTCAGGGCTACAATGAGCAGTTCTTC
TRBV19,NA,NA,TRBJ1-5,CASSGDPNQPQHF,TGTGCCAGTTCGGGGGACCCCAATCAGCCCCAGCATTTT
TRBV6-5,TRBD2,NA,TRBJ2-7,CASSLAGAYEQYF,TGTGCCAGCAGCCTAGCGGGAGCCTACGAGCAGTACTTC
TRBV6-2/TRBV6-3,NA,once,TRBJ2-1,CASSYRINGQKYNEQFF,TGTGCCAGCAGTTACCGCATCAACGGACAGAAATACAATGAGCAGTTCTTC
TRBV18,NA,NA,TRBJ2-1,CASSPDTYNEQFF,TGTGCCAGCTCACCTGACACCTACAATGAGCAGTTCTTC
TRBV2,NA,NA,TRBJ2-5,CASSGDSQETQYF,TGTGCCAGCAGTGGAGACAGTCAAGAGACCCAGTACTTC
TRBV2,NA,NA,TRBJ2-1,CASRLASSYNEQFF,TGTGCCAGCAGGTTGGCCAGCTCCTACAATGAGCAGTTCTTC
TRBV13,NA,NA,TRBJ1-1,CASRPGQNTEAFF,TGTGCCAGCAGGCCGGGACAGAACACTGAAGCTTTCTTT
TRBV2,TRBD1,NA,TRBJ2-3,CASSEGQAPRTDTQYF,TGTGCCAGCAGTGAGGGACAGGCGCCACGCACAGATACGCAGTATTTT
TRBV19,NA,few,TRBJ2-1,CASSILGGYNEQFF,TGTGCCAGTAGTATACTAGGGGGCTACAATGAGCAGTTCTTC
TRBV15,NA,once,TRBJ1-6,CATSRNPSGNSPLHF,TGTGCCACCAGCAGGAACCCTAGTGGCAATTCACCCCTCCACTTT
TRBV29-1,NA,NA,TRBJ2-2,CSVSTPGTSLGELFF,TGCAGCGTTTCAACTCCCGGGACTTCTCTCGGGGAGCTGTTTTTT
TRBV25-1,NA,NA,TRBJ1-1,CASGSLRGTEAFF,TGTGCCAGCGGATCCCTTCGGGGGACTGAAGCTTTCTTT
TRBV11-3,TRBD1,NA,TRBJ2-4,CASSPFDRGKNIQYF,TGTGCCAGCAGCCCATTCGACAGGGGGAAAAACATTCAGTACTTC
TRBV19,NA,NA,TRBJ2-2,CASSIGGGGRVKSGELFF,TGTGCCAGTAGTATAGGGGGCGGGGGCCGGGTAAAGTCCGGGGAGCTGTTTTTT
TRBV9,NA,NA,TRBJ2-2,CASSADPLGRRGTGELFF,TGTGCCAGCAGCGCAGACCCCTTAGGGCGGAGGGGCACCGGGGAGCTGTTTTTT
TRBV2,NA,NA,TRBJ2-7,CASSETWSVYEQYF,TGTGCCAGCAGTGAAACTTGGAGTGTCTACGAGCAGTACTTC
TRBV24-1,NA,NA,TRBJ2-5,CATSDPVGGEEIQYF,TGTGCCACCAGTGACCCCGTAGGGGGAGAGGAGATCCAGTACTTC
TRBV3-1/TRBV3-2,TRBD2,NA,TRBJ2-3,CASSQRRGGLTDTQYF,TGTGCCAGCAGCCAACGGCGGGGGGGACTCACAGATACGCAGTATTTT
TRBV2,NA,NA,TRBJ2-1,CASSGPGRNNEQFF,TGTGCCAGCAGTGGCCCCGGGAGAAACAATGAGCAGTTCTTC
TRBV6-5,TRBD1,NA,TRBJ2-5,CASSYGGQGAQYF,TGTGCCAGCAGTTACGGTGGGCAGGGGGCCCAGTACTTC
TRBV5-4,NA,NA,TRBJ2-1,CASSSPGTNNEQFF,TGTGCCAGCAGCTCCCCTGGTACAAACAATGAGCAGTTCTTC
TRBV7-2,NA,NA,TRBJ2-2,CASSPMPLAFQAGELFF,TGTGCCAGCAGCCCAATGCCTCTAGCTTTTCAGGCCGGGGAGCTGTTTTTT
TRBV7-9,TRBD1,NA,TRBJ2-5,CASSYIGTGGVETQYF,TGTGCCAGCAGCTATATAGGTACAGGGGGTGTGGAGACCCAGTACTTC
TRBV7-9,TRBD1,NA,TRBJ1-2,CASSSGGGGYTF,TGTGCCAGCAGCTCAGGGGGCGGTGGCTACACCTTC
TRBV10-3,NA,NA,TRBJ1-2,CAISVERDYGYTF,TGTGCCATCAGTGTGGAACGGGACTATGGCTACACCTTC
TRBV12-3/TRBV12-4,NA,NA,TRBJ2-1,CASSLRGKGEQFF,TGTGCCAGCAGTTTGCGCGGGAAAGGTGAGCAGTTCTTC
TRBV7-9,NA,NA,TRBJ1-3,CASSHRDKGNTIYF,TGTGCCAGCAGCCACCGGGACAAAGGAAACACCATATATTTT
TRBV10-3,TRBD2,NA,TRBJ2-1,CATQPGPTSSEQFF,TGTGCCACCCAGCCAGGCCCGACTAGCAGTGAGCAGTTCTTC
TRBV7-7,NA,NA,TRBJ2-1,CASSGRAGPYNEQFF,TGTGCCAGCTCGGGACGCGCGGGGCCGTACAATGAGCAGTTCTTC
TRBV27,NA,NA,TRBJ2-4,CASSLTTGNIQYF,TGTGCCAGCAGTCTTACGACAGGAAACATTCAGTACTTC